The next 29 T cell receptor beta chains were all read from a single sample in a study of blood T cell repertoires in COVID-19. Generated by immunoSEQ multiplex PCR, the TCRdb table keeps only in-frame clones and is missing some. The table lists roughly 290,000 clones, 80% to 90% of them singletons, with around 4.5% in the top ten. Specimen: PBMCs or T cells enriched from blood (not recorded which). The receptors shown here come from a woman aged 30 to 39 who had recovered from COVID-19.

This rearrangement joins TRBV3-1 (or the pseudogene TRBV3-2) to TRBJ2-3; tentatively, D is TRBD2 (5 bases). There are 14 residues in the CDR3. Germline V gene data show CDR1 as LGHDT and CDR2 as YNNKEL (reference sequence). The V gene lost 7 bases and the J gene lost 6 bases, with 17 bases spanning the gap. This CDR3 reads CASNPHPRGDTQYF. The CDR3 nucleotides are TGTGCCAGCAACCCTCATCCTAGAGGGGATACGCAGTATTTT.

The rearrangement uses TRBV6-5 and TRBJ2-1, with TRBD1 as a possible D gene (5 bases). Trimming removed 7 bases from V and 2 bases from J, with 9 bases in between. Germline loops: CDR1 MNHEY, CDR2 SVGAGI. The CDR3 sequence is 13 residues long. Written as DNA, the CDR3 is TGTGCCAGCAAGTGGACAACCTACAATGAGCAGTTCTTC. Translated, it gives CASKWTTYNEQFF.

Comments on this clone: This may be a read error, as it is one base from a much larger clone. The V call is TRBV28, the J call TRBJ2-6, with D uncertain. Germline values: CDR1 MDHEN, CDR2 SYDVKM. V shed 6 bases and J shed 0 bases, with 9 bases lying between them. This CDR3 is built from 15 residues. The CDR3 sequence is CASSLGSSGANVLTF. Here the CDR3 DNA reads TGTGCCAGCAGCCTAGGCAGCTCTGGGGCCAACGTCCTGACTTTC.

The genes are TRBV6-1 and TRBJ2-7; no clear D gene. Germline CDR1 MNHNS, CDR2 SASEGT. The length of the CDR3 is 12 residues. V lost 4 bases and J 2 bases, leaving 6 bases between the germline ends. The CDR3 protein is CASSGSAYEQYF. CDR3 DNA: TGTGCCAGCAGTGGTTCCGCCTACGAGCAGTACTTC.

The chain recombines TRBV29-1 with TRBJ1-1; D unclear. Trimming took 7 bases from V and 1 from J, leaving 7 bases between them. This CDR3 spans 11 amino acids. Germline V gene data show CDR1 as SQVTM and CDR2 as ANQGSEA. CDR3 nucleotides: TGCAGCGGGGAGGCGAACACTGAAGCTTTCTTT. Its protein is CSGEANTEAFF.

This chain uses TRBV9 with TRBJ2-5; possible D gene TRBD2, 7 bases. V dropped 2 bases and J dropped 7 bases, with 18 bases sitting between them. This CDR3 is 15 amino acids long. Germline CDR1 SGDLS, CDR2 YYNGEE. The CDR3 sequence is CASSVSTGGQRTQYF. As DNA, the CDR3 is TGTGCCAGCAGCGTCTCAACGGGGGGCCAACGGACCCAGTACTTC.

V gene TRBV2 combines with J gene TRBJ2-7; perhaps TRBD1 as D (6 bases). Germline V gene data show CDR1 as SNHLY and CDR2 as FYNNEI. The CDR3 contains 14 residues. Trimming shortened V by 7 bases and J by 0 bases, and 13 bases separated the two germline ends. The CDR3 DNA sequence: TGTGCCAGCAAGTATGGACAGAACTCCTACGAGCAGTACTTC. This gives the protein CASKYGQNSYEQYF.

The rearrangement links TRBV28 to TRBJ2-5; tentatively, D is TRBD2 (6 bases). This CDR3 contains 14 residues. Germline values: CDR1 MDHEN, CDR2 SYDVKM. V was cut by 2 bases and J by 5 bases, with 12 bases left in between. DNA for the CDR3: TGTGCCAGCAGTTTACCCGGGAGACCCGAGACCCAGTACTTC. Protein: CASSLPGRPETQYF.

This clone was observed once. CDR3 protein: CASSGYREFQAFF. In DNA form, the CDR3 reads TGTGCCAGCTCCGGTTACAGGGAATTCCAAGCTTTCTTT. The V gene is TRBV18, the J gene TRBJ1-1, with a tentative D call TRBD1 (6 bases). With 6 bases removed from V and 9 bases from J, the gap between germline ends came to 17 bases. The CDR3 loop spans 13 amino acids. CDR1 is KGHSH and CDR2 is LQKENI in the germline V gene. Full variable domain (outside the CDR3, taken from reference TRBV18 and TRBJ1-1): NAGVMQNPRHLVRRRGQEARLRCSPMKGHSHVYWYRQLPEEGLKFMVYLQKENIIDESGMPKERFSAEFPKEGPSILRIQQVVRGDSAAYFCASSGYREFQAFFGQGTRLTVV.

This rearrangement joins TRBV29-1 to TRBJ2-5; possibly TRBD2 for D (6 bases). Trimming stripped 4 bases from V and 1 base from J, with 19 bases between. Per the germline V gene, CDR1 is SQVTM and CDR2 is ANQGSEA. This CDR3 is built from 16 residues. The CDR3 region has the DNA TGCAGCGTTGCCCCGCGCGGAGGGGCCACCCAAGAGACCCAGTACTTC. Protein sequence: CSVAPRGGATQETQYF.

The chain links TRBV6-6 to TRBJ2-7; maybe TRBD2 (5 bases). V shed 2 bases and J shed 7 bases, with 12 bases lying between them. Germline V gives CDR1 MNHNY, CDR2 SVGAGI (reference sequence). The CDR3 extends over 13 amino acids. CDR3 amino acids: CASSYRGVEEQYF. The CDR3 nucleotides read TGTGCCAGCAGTTACCGGGGTGTAGAGGAGCAGTACTTC.

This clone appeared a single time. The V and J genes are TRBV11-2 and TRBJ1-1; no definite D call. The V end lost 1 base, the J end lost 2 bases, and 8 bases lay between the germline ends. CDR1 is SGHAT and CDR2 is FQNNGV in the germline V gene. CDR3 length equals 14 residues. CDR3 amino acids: CASSLVHRNTEAFF. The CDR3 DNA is TGTGCCAGCAGCTTAGTACACCGCAACACTGAAGCTTTCTTT.

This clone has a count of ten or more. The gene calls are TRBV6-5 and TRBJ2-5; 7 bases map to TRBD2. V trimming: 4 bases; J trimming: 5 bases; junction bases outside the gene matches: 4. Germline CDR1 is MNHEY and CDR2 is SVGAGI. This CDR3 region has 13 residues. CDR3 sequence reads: CASSFLGGETQYF. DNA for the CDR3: TGTGCCAGCAGTTTTTTGGGAGGGGAGACCCAGTACTTC.

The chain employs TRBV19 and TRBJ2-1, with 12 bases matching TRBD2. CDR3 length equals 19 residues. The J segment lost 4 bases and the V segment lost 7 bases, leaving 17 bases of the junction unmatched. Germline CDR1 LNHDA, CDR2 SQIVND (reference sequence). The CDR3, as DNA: TGTGCCAGTAACACCCAAGGCCCCTCTAGCGGGAGGGGTTACAATGAGCAGTTCTTC. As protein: CASNTQGPSSGRGYNEQFF.

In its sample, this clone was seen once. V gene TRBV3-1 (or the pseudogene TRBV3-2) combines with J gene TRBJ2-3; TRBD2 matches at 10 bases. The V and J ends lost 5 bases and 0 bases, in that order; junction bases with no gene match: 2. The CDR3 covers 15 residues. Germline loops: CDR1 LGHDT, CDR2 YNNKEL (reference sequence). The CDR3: CASSVGLASTDTQYF. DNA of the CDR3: TGTGCCAGCAGCGTGGGACTAGCGAGCACAGATACGCAGTATTTT.

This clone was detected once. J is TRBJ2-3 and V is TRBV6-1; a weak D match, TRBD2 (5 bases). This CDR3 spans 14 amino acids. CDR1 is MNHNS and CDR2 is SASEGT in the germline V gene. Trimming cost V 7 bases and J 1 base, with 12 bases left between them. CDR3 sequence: CASKIAGRTDTQYF. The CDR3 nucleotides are TGTGCCAGCAAGATCGCGGGCCGCACAGATACGCAGTATTTT.

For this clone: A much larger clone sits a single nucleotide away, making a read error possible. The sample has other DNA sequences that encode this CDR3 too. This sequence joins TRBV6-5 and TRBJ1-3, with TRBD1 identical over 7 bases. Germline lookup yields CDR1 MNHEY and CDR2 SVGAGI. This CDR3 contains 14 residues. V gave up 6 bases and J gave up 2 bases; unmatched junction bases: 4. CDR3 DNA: TGTGCCAGCAGACCCACAGGGGCTGGAAACACCATATATTTT. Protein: CASRPTGAGNTIYF.

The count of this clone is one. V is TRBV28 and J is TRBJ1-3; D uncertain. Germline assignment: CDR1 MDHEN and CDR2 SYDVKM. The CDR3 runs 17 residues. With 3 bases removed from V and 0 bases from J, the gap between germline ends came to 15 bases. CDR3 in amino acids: CASSFVATAASGNTIYF. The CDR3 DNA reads TGTGCCAGCAGTTTTGTGGCGACTGCCGCCTCTGGAAACACCATATATTTT.

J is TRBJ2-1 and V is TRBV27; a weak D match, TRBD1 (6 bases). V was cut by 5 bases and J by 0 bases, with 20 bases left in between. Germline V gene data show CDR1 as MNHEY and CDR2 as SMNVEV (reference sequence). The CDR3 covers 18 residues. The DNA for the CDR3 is TGTGCCAGCAGTAAATTGACAGGACGATTAAGCTCCTACAATGAGCAGTTCTTC. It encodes CASSKLTGRLSSYNEQFF.

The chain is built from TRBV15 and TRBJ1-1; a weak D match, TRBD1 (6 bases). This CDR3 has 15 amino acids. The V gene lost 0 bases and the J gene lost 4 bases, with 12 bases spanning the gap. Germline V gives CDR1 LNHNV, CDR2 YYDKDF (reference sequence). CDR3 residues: CATSRDNQGITEAFF. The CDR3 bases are TGTGCCACCAGCAGAGACAATCAGGGGATCACTGAAGCTTTCTTT. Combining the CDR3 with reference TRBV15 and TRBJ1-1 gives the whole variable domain DAMVIQNPRYQVTQFGKPVTLSCSQTLNHNVMYWYQQKSSQAPKLLFHYYDKDFNNEADTPDNFQSRRPNTSFCFLDIRSPGLGDTAMYLCATSRDNQGITEAFFGQGTRLTVV.

CDR3 nucleotides: TGTGCCAGCAGGCAAAGAGGTCGACTAGCGGGAGGGGACAATGAGCAGTTCTTC. The encoded protein is CASRQRGRLAGGDNEQFF. The chain combines TRBV27 with TRBJ2-1; 14 positions agree with TRBD2. The CDR3 length is 18 residues. Germline-derived CDR1 and CDR2 are MNHEY and SMNVEV (reference sequence). The V and J ends lost 6 bases and 5 bases, in that order; junction bases with no gene match: 12.

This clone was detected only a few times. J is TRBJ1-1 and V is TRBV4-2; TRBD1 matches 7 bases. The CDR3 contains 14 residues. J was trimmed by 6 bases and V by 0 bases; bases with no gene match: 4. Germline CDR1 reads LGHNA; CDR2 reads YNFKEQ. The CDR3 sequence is CASSQERDRPEAFF. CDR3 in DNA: TGTGCCAGCAGCCAAGAGCGGGACAGACCTGAAGCTTTCTTT.

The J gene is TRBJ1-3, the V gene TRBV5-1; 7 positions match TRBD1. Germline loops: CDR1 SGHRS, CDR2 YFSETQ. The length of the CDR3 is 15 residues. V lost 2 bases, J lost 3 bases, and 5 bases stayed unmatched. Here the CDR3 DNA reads TGCGCCAGCAGCTTCCAGGGGGTAGGTGGAAACACCATATATTTT. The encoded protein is CASSFQGVGGNTIYF.

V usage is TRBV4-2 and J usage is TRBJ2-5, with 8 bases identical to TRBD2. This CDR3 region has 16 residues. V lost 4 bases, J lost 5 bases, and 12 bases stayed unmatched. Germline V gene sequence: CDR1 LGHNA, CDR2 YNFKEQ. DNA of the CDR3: TGTGCCAGCAGCCGTACTGCGGGGGGAGGTCCGGAGACCCAGTACTTC. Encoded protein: CASSRTAGGGPETQYF.

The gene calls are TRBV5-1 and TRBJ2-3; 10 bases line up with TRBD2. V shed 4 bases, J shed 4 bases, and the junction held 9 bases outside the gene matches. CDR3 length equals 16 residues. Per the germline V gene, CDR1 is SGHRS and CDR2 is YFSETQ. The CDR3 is CASSPDPGLASDTQYF. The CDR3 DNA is TGCGCCAGCAGCCCGGACCCGGGACTAGCGTCAGATACGCAGTATTTT. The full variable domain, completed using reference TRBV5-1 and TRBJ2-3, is KAGVTQTPRYLIKTRGQQVTLSCSPISGHRSVSWYQQTPGQGLQFLFEYFSETQRNKGNFPGRFSGRQFSNSRSEMNVSTLELGDSALYLCASSPDPGLASDTQYFGPGTRLTVL.

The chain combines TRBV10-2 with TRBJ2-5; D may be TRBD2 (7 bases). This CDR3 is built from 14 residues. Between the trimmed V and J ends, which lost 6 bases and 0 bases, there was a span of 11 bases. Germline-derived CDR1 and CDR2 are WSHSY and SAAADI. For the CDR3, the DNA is TGCGCCAGCAGGGGGGGGGCGTACCAAGAGACCCAGTACTTC. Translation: CASRGGAYQETQYF.

The CDR3 sequence: CASSQFYREETQYF. DNA of the CDR3: TGTGCCAGCAGCCAATTTTACAGGGAAGAGACCCAGTACTTC. The genes are TRBV14 and TRBJ2-5; a weak D match, TRBD1 (6 bases). The CDR3 is 14 residues long. From germline, CDR1 is SGHDN and CDR2 FVKESK. V was trimmed by 2 bases and J by 3 bases, leaving 10 bases between them.

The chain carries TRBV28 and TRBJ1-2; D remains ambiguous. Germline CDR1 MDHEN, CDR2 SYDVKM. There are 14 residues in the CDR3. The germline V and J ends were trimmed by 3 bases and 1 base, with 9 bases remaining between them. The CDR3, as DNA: TGTGCCAGCAGTTTTGTTTCCGTTAACTATGGCTACACCTTC. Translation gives CASSFVSVNYGYTF.

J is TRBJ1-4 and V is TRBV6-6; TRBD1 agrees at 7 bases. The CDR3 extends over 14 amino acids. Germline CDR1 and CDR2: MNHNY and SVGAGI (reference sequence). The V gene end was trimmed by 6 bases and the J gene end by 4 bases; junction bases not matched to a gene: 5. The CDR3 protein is CASRDGTVNEKLFF. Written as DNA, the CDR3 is TGTGCCAGCAGAGACGGGACAGTTAATGAAAAACTGTTTTTT.